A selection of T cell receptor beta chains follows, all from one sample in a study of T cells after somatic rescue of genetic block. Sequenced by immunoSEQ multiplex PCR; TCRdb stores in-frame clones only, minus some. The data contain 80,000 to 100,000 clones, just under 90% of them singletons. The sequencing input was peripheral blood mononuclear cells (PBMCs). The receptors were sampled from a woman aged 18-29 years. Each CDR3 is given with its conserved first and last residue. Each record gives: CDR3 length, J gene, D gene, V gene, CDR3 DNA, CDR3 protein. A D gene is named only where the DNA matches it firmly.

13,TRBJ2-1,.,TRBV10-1,TGCGCCAGCAGTGATCCCTTAGGGCATGAGCAGTTCTTC,CASSDPLGHEQFF
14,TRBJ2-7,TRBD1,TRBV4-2,TGTGCCAGCAGCCCGACAGGGTCCCCATACGAGCAGTACTTC,CASSPTGSPYEQYF
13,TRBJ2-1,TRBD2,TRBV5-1,TGCGCCAGCAGCTGGCTGAGCGGGGGTGAGCAGTTCTTC,CASSWLSGGEQFF
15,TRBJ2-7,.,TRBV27,TGTGCCAGCAGTTTATTTCCGGGCGTTAATTACGAGCAGTACTTC,CASSLFPGVNYEQYF
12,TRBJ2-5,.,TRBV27,TGTGCCAGCACTTCGAATGGGGGGACCCAGTACTTC,CASTSNGGTQYF
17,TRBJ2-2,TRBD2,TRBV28,TGTGCCAGCAGTCCTGGACTAGCGGCCAGGAACACCGGGGAGCTGTTTTTT,CASSPGLAARNTGELFF
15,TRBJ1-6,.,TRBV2,TGTGCCAGCAGGAATAAGAGGACAGTTCATTCACCCCTCCACTTT,CASRNKRTVHSPLHF
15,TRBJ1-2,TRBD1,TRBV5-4,TGTGCCAGCAGCTTGTTGACCCAGGGGGTGGATGGCTACACCTTC,CASSLLTQGVDGYTF
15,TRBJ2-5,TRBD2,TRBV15,TGTGCCAAGGGACTAGCGGGAGGCAGGCAAGAGACCCAGTACTTC,CAKGLAGGRQETQYF
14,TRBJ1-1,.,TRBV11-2,TGTGCCAGCAGCTCCGGGGGGTCTGGCACTGAAGCTTTCTTT,CASSSGGSGTEAFF
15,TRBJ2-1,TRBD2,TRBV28,TGTGCCAGCAGCTTGTTAGCGGGAGGTATCGGTGAGCAGTTCTTC,CASSLLAGGIGEQFF
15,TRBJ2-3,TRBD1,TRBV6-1,TGTGCCAGCAGTGCCCGCGAAGGGGGCATGGATACGCAGTATTTT,CASSAREGGMDTQYF
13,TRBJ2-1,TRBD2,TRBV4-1,TGCGCCAGCAGCGGTGCGGGAGAGGTTGAGCAGTTCTTC,CASSGAGEVEQFF
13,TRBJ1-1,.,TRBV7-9,TGTGCCAACGGAGAGGGGCAAGTCACTGAAGCTTTCTTT,CANGEGQVTEAFF
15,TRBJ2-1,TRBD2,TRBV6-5,TGTGCCAGCAGGGCCGGGACTACCTCCTACAATGAGCAGTTCTTC,CASRAGTTSYNEQFF
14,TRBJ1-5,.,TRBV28,TGTGCCAGCAGTTCAGAGCAGGAGAATCAGCCCCAGCATTTT,CASSSEQENQPQHF
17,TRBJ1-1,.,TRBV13,TGTGCCAGCAGCATGTCTGTCACCTGGGGGGCGAACACTGAAGCTTTCTTT,CASSMSVTWGANTEAFF
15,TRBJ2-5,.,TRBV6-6,TGTGCCAGCAGTTACAGTCAGCTCTCAGGGGAGACCCAGTACTTC,CASSYSQLSGETQYF
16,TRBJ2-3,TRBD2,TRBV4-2,TGTGCCAGCAGCCAAGAACTAGCGGGAGTTGTAGATACGCAGTATTTT,CASSQELAGVVDTQYF